The next 25 T cell receptor beta chains were all read from a single sample in a study of cytomegalovirus exposure and HLA in healthy donors. The study ran its PCR with 60 Vbeta and 13 Jbeta primers. Sequencing was performed with immunoSEQ multiplex PCR; in TCRdb, only in-frame clones are kept and a portion is missing. Of tens of thousands of clones detected, about nine tenths appear once; the ten largest clones hold roughly 10%. The sequenced material came from PBMCs. These TCRs come from a woman aged 35 to 49 in good health and CMV-seropositive.

This clone came up once. The rearrangement uses TRBV27 and TRBJ2-2, with 7 bases lining up with TRBD2. Losses at the gene ends were 6 bases for V and 4 bases for J; bases not matched to a gene: 2. The germline V gene encodes CDR1 MNHEY and CDR2 SMNVEV (reference sequence). CDR3 length: 13 amino acids. Here the CDR3 reads CASSTGGTGELFF. The CDR3 coding sequence is TGTGCCAGCAGCACGGGGGGCACCGGGGAGCTGTTTTTT.

V is TRBV14 and J is TRBJ2-7; D gene uncertain. Trimming left V 5 bases short and J 2 bases short, with 10 bases between. The CDR3 extends over 13 amino acids. The germline gives CDR1 SGHDN, CDR2 FVKESK. The DNA of the CDR3 is TGTGCCAGCAGCATCACTCCCGCCTACGAGCAGTACTTC. It translates to CASSITPAYEQYF.

The CDR3 DNA follows: TGTGCCAGCAGCTTGGACCCGGACAGCTCTTATGGCTACACCTTC. Translated: CASSLDPDSSYGYTF. The chain joins TRBV5-8 to TRBJ1-2; TRBD1 might be the D (6 bases). CDR3 length: 15 residues. V shed 0 bases and J shed 5 bases, with 14 bases lying between them. The germline gives CDR1 SGHTS, CDR2 YDEGEE.

The rearrangement links TRBV28 to TRBJ1-5, with D perhaps TRBD1 (6 bases). Germline V gene sequence: CDR1 MDHEN, CDR2 SYDVKM. The CDR3 sequence is 13 residues long. V lost 5 bases, J lost 6 bases, and 11 bases lay in between. CDR3: CASSTGWGQPQHF. CDR3 sequence (DNA): TGTGCCAGCAGTACAGGGTGGGGTCAGCCCCAGCATTTT.

The DNA of the CDR3 is TGCGCCAGCAGCTTGGGTTGGACTACTGCTAGCACAGATACGCAGTATTTT. This translates into CASSLGWTTASTDTQYF. The chain couples TRBV5-1 to TRBJ2-3; possible D gene TRBD2, 6 bases. V was pared by 0 bases and J by 0 bases, with 14 bases between. The CDR3 covers 17 residues. CDR1 is SGHRS and CDR2 is YFSETQ in the germline V gene.

This clone has just a few counts. The chain joins TRBV2 to TRBJ2-7, with 9 bases identical to TRBD2. The V segment lost 7 bases and the J segment 0 bases; nucleotides outside the gene matches: 7. CDR1 and CDR2 (germline): SNHLY, FYNNEI. The CDR3 contains 15 residues. The CDR3 is CASKKERGDSYEQYF. As DNA, the CDR3 is TGTGCCAGCAAGAAGGAGCGGGGGGACTCCTACGAGCAGTACTTC.

This sequence joins TRBV7-2 and TRBJ2-3; weak D call: TRBD1 (6 bases). There are 16 residues in the CDR3. V lost 1 base to trimming and J lost 0 bases, with 11 bases between them. Per germline, CDR1 SGHTA and CDR2 FQGNSA. The CDR3 sequence is CASSLVGTTSTDTQYF. The CDR3 coding sequence is TGTGCCAGCAGCTTAGTCGGGACAACTAGCACAGATACGCAGTATTTT.

This clone was seen a handful of times. The chain employs TRBV28 and TRBJ2-4; perhaps TRBD1 as D (6 bases). The V end lost 5 bases, the J end lost 2 bases, and 16 bases lay between the germline ends. In germline, CDR1 is MDHEN, CDR2 SYDVKM. The CDR3 extends over 16 amino acids. As DNA, the CDR3 is TGTGCCAGCAGTCCCCCCGGACAGCTCTCCAAAAACATTCAGTACTTC. Its translation: CASSPPGQLSKNIQYF.

The genes are TRBV5-1 and TRBJ2-7; no reliable D call. The CDR3 contains 13 residues. Trimming removed 0 bases from V and 1 base from J, with 5 bases in between. Germline V gene data show CDR1 as SGHRS and CDR2 as YFSETQ. CDR3 protein: CASSLEQSYEQYF. Written as DNA, the CDR3 is TGCGCCAGCAGCTTGGAACAGTCCTACGAGCAGTACTTC. Complete variable domain (other parts from reference TRBV5-1 and TRBJ2-7): KAGVTQTPRYLIKTRGQQVTLSCSPISGHRSVSWYQQTPGQGLQFLFEYFSETQRNKGNFPGRFSGRQFSNSRSEMNVSTLELGDSALYLCASSLEQSYEQYFGPGTRLTVT.

V and J are TRBV4-1 and TRBJ1-1, with D uncertain. V was shortened by 1 base and J by 11 bases, with 14 bases between the two germline ends. Germline V gives CDR1 MGHRA, CDR2 YSYEKL. The CDR3 consists of 13 residues. The CDR3 here is CASSQGLGVAAFF. DNA of the CDR3: TGCGCCAGCAGCCAAGGATTGGGAGTAGCGGCTTTCTTT.

J is TRBJ1-1 and V is TRBV6-1, with D tentatively TRBD1 (5 bases). Deletions cut 7 bases from V and 8 bases from J, with 20 bases between. Germline V gene data show CDR1 as MNHNS and CDR2 as SASEGT. CDR3 size: 14 residues. Here the CDR3 DNA reads TGTGCCAGCAAGAGTGCGGGGGTCACTTGGGAAGCTTTCTTT. Its protein is CASKSAGVTWEAFF.

The chain uses TRBV6-6 and TRBJ1-5; D perhaps matches TRBD1 (5 bases). Deletions cut 6 bases from V and 1 base from J, with 13 bases between. CDR1 and CDR2 from the germline V gene are MNHNY and SVGAGI (reference sequence). The CDR3 length is 15 residues. This CDR3 is CASSFPGGSNQPQHF. The CDR3 nucleotides read TGTGCCAGCAGCTTTCCCGGGGGGAGCAATCAGCCCCAGCATTTT.

This sequence joins TRBV11-2 and TRBJ2-3; D may be TRBD1 (5 bases). Trimming cost V 1 base and J 11 bases, with 16 bases left between them. The germline CDR1 and CDR2 sequences are SGHAT and FQNNGV. The length of the CDR3 is 14 residues. The chain's CDR3 is CASSLGGRGLEQYF. The CDR3, as DNA: TGTGCCAGCAGCTTAGGGGGTAGGGGCCTTGAGCAGTATTTT. The whole variable domain, filled in from reference TRBV11-2 and TRBJ2-3, reads EAGVAQSPRYKIIEKRQSVAFWCNPISGHATLYWYQQILGQGPKLLIQFQNNGVVDDSQLPKDRFSAERLKGVDSTLKIQPAKLEDSAVYLCASSLGGRGLEQYFGPGTRLTVL.

J is TRBJ2-5 and V is TRBV2; no reliable D call. V shed 4 bases and J shed 1 base, with 10 bases lying between them. Germline CDR1 and CDR2: SNHLY and FYNNEI. The CDR3 runs 14 residues. CDR3 in amino acids: CASSVGTGQETQYF. CDR3 DNA: TGTGCCAGCAGTGTTGGCACGGGCCAAGAGACCCAGTACTTC.

This clone was counted only a few times. The rearrangement links TRBV4-1 to TRBJ2-7, with D possibly TRBD1 on 6 matching bases. The germline V and J ends were trimmed by 1 base and 3 bases, with 16 bases remaining between them. The CDR3 contains 16 residues. Germline V lookup: CDR1 MGHRA, CDR2 YSYEKL. The CDR3 region is CASSQAPQGGLYEQYF. CDR3 sequence (DNA): TGCGCCAGCAGCCAAGCCCCACAGGGTGGCCTCTACGAGCAGTACTTC.

This chain joins TRBV2 and TRBJ2-7; possibly TRBD1 for D (6 bases). The CDR3 has 12 residues. CDR1 and CDR2 from the germline V gene are SNHLY and FYNNEI. V was pared by 8 bases and J by 2 bases, with 10 bases between. CDR3 DNA: TGTGCCAGCGCCGAGGGGGCCTACGAGCAGTACTTC. Its translation: CASAEGAYEQYF.

The CDR3 loop is CASSAQGRFNEKLFF. DNA for the CDR3: TGTGCCAGCAGTGCACAGGGGAGATTCAATGAAAAACTGTTTTTT. The chain couples TRBV6-1 to TRBJ1-4; 7 nucleotides match TRBD1. CDR1 MNHNS and CDR2 SASEGT come from the germline V gene. CDR3 length equals 15 residues. Germline trimming cut 4 bases from V and 5 bases from J; bases unmatched to any gene: 7.

This chain connects TRBV6-5 to TRBJ2-2; 10 positions match TRBD1. Germline V gene sequence: CDR1 MNHEY, CDR2 SVGAGI. This CDR3 is 13 amino acids long. CDR3 loop: CATGTGDTGELFF. Here the CDR3 DNA reads TGTGCAACCGGGACAGGGGACACCGGGGAGCTGTTTTTT.

The genes are TRBV5-1 and TRBJ2-5; TRBD1 is a possible D gene (8 bases). Trimming stripped 7 bases from V and 5 bases from J, with 15 bases between. Per the germline V gene, CDR1 is SGHRS and CDR2 is YFSETQ. The CDR3 extends over 13 amino acids. CDR3 nucleotide sequence: TGCGCCAGCCTCGGACAGGGAGGGGAGACCCAGTACTTC. This encodes CASLGQGGETQYF.

V and J are TRBV27 and TRBJ2-1; 8 bases line up with TRBD1. The CDR3 runs 17 residues. CDR1 is MNHEY and CDR2 is SMNVEV in the germline V gene (reference sequence). Trimming at V came to 0 bases and at J to 7 bases, leaving 11 bases not matched to a gene. The CDR3 sequence: CASSLSRLDRGGNEQFF. In DNA, the CDR3 is TGTGCCAGCAGTTTATCCAGGCTCGACAGGGGAGGAAATGAGCAGTTCTTC.

This sequence joins TRBV10-3 and TRBJ2-2, with 7 bases aligning to TRBD1. The CDR3 runs to 15 residues. Germline V lookup: CDR1 ENHRY, CDR2 SYGVKD. Trimming removed 10 bases from V and 3 bases from J; junction bases left unmatched: 11. DNA of the CDR3: TGTGCCACCAGACCACAGGGGTCGGACACCGGGGAGCTGTTTTTT. It translates to CATRPQGSDTGELFF.

This chain links TRBV6-5 with TRBJ1-3; no reliable D call. V dropped 0 bases and J dropped 9 bases, with 15 bases sitting between them. CDR3 length: 15 residues. CDR1 and CDR2 (germline): MNHEY, SVGAGI. DNA for the CDR3: TGTGCCAGCAGTTACTCGAGCTTCCAGGAGGGCACCATATATTTT. Translated: CASSYSSFQEGTIYF.

The rearrangement joins TRBV12-5 to TRBJ2-3; 11 bases line up with TRBD2. J gave up 7 bases and V 7 bases, and 13 bases lay outside the gene matches. Germline lookup yields CDR1 LGHNT and CDR2 FRNRAP. This CDR3 spans 16 amino acids. The CDR3 coding sequence is TGTGCTAGTGCGCTAGGGGCTAGCGGGGGGCCCAATACGCAGTATTTT. As protein: CASALGASGGPNTQYF.

This rearrangement joins TRBV4-3 to TRBJ2-5, with D tentatively TRBD1 (6 bases). The V end lost 3 bases, the J end lost 5 bases, and 16 bases lay between the germline ends. Germline CDR1 LGHNA, CDR2 YSLEER. The CDR3 runs 15 residues. The CDR3 DNA reads as TGCGCCAGCAGCCAGGGGTGGGGGCCCGGGGAGACCCAGTACTTC. Translation gives CASSQGWGPGETQYF.

The chain uses TRBV29-1 and TRBJ1-2; D uncertain. CDR3 length: 11 amino acids. V was clipped by 3 bases and J by 8 bases, with 10 bases between them. From germline, CDR1 is SQVTM and CDR2 ANQGSEA. CDR3 amino acids: CSVEHNRGYTF. The CDR3 DNA reads as TGCAGCGTTGAGCATAACCGGGGCTACACCTTC.